The 7 T cell receptor beta chains listed next were all sequenced from one sample in a study of cytomegalovirus exposure and HLA in healthy donors (dated 2017 in TCRdb). Preparation of the library involved the immunoSEQ multiplex PCR assay. The multiplex PCR relied on a mix of 60 forward primers for TCR Vbeta segments and 13 reverse primers for TCR Jbeta segments. Entries here come from immuneACCESS through TCRdb and include only in-frame sequences with V and J called. Some clones fail to appear in such tables; in the studies checked, an unresolved V gene covers under half of the shortfall, and the cause of the remainder is unknown. The sample table lists about 170,000 clones, around 78% of them with a count of one. The ten largest account for 2% to 2.5% of the sample. The specimen sequenced was PBMCs. The source of these receptors is a woman in her thirties in good health and CMV-seropositive.

V and J are TRBV5-4 and TRBJ2-5; TRBD2 aligns across 15 bases. V shed 4 bases and J 5 bases; nucleotides not matched to a gene: 6. Germline V CDR1 and CDR2: SGHNT, YYREEE (reference sequence). This CDR3 comprises 16 residues. CDR3 bases: TGTGCCAGCAGCCCCGGGACTAGCGGGGGGACTGAGACCCAGTACTTC. It encodes CASSPGTSGGTETQYF.

This CDR3 reads CASRGQGNSSSYNEQFF. In DNA, the CDR3 is TGTGCCAGTAGGGGACAGGGCAATTCAAGCTCCTACAATGAGCAGTTCTTC. The chain joins TRBV7-2 to TRBJ2-1; 9 bases fit TRBD1. Germline trimming cut 9 bases from V and 0 bases from J; bases unmatched to any gene: 12. Germline assignment: CDR1 SGHTA and CDR2 FQGNSA. The CDR3 sequence is 17 residues long.

The gene calls are TRBV9 and TRBJ2-3; a possible D gene is TRBD1 (5 bases). Looked up from germline, CDR1 is SGDLS and CDR2 is YYNGEE. The CDR3 is made up of 16 amino acids. V was trimmed by 0 bases and J by 0 bases, leaving 11 bases between them. CDR3 amino acids: CASSVGGAYSTDTQYF. The CDR3 DNA reads as TGTGCCAGCAGCGTAGGTGGGGCCTACAGCACAGATACGCAGTATTTT.

This rearrangement joins TRBV5-1 to TRBJ2-5; 7 positions agree with TRBD2. This CDR3 has 17 residues. The germline CDR1 and CDR2 sequences are SGHRS and YFSETQ. V lost 7 bases to trimming and J lost 0 bases; unmatched junction nucleotides: 15. In DNA, the CDR3 is TGCGCCAGCGCAGGTGGAGCGGCTAGCGGTTACCAAGAGACCCAGTACTTC. Translating gives CASAGGAASGYQETQYF.

This sequence joins TRBV30 and TRBJ1-2; D possibly corresponds to TRBD1 (5 bases). Trimming took off 2 bases at V and 8 bases at J, with 12 bases between the two ends. CDR3 length: 12 amino acids. Germline lookup yields CDR1 GTSNPN and CDR2 SVGIG (reference sequence). The CDR3 is CAWSNRGDGYTF. The DNA of the CDR3 is TGTGCCTGGAGTAATCGGGGGGACGGCTACACCTTC. The full variable domain, its missing parts supplied by reference TRBV30 and TRBJ1-2, is SQTIHQWPATLVQPVGSPLSLECTVEGTSNPNLYWYRQAAGRGLQLLFYSVGIGQISSEVPQNLSASRPQDRQFILSSKKLLLSDSGFYLCAWSNRGDGYTFGSGTRLTVV.

The chain couples TRBV10-2 to TRBJ1-5, with D perhaps TRBD1 (5 bases). This CDR3 region has 12 residues. Germline CDR1 and CDR2: WSHSY and SAAADI. V was trimmed by 6 bases and J by 4 bases, leaving 7 bases between them. The CDR3: CASRDRNQPQHF. In DNA, the CDR3 is TGCGCCAGCAGAGACAGAAATCAGCCCCAGCATTTT.

This chain joins TRBV7-2 and TRBJ2-2; 10 bases match TRBD1. This CDR3 region has 15 residues. Germline values: CDR1 SGHTA, CDR2 FQGNSA. V was pared by 5 bases and J by 6 bases, with 6 bases of the junction left unmatched. CDR3: CASSLRTGGSGELFF. CDR3 in DNA: TGTGCCAGCAGCCTACGGACAGGGGGGTCCGGGGAGCTGTTTTTT.